Listed below are T cell receptor beta chains from one sample, sequenced in a study of blood T cell repertoires in COVID-19. Assay: immunoSEQ multiplex PCR; the TCRdb copy retains only in-frame clones and omits some. The table shows 250,000 to 300,000 clones, with about 90% occurring only once. The sequencing input was peripheral blood. Every receptor here comes from a woman in her twenties or thirties with COVID-19, enrolled during active disease. The CDR3 runs from the conserved cysteine through the conserved F or W. A D gene is named only where the DNA matches it firmly. Where a row states a size, it is once, few, many or the class of an expanded clone; other rows omit it.

J gene | clone size | V gene | D gene | CDR3 DNA | CDR3 protein
TRBJ1-3 | - | TRBV25-1 | - | TGTGCCAGCAGTAACTACGGACGGGACTCTGGAAACACCATATATTTT | CASSNYGRDSGNTIYF
TRBJ2-7 | - | TRBV7-9 | - | TGTGCCAGCAGCTTAGGCTCCGGCTACGAGCAGTACTTC | CASSLGSGYEQYF
TRBJ2-2 | - | TRBV2 | TRBD2 | TGTGCCAGCAGGCGAGCGGGGGGAGGAACCGGGGAGCTGTTTTTT | CASRRAGGGTGELFF
TRBJ2-1 | - | TRBV2 | - | TGTGCCAGCAGTGACGTCGCGCGGGGGCGGTACAATGAGCAGTTCTTC | CASSDVARGRYNEQFF
TRBJ2-7 | - | TRBV19 | TRBD1 | TGTGCCAGTACCGCGGGGACAGGGGCGTACGAGCAGTACTTC | CASTAGTGAYEQYF
TRBJ1-5 | - | TRBV28 | - | TGTGCCAGCAGCCCCGGACAGTTCAATCAGCCCCAGCATTTT | CASSPGQFNQPQHF
TRBJ1-2 | few | TRBV10-3 | TRBD1 | TGTGCCATCAGTGAGTCATATTCGGGACAGGGGCGAAACTATGGCTACACCTTC | CAISESYSGQGRNYGYTF
TRBJ2-1 | - | TRBV10-1 | TRBD2 | TGCGCCAGCAGTACGGGACTAGGGTACAATGAGCAGTTCTTC | CASSTGLGYNEQFF
TRBJ2-7 | - | TRBV5-1 | - | TGCGCCAGCAGCTTGAGTGGGAGTCCCTACGAGCAGTACTTC | CASSLSGSPYEQYF
TRBJ1-2 | - | TRBV6-5 | TRBD1 | TGTGCCAGCAGATCGCCTCGACAGGGGAACTATGGCTACACCTTC | CASRSPRQGNYGYTF
TRBJ1-5 | - | TRBV6-5 | TRBD1 | TGTGCCAGCAAGGGGACAGGTCCTTTTCAGCCCCAGCATTTT | CASKGTGPFQPQHF
TRBJ2-7 | - | TRBV27 | - | TGTGCCAGCAGTTTACCGGGACTTGGCTACGAGCAGTACTTC | CASSLPGLGYEQYF
TRBJ2-1 | - | TRBV11-3 | - | TGTGCCAGCAGCTTACTACGCGATGAGCAGTTCTTC | CASSLLRDEQFF
TRBJ2-3 | - | TRBV18 | - | TGTGCCAGCTCACCCGCGGCACAGGCTAAGTCAGATACGCAGTATTTT | CASSPAAQAKSDTQYF
TRBJ2-5 | - | TRBV5-4 | TRBD1 | TGTGCCAGCAGCAAATCGACAGGGCAACAAGAGACCCAGTACTTC | CASSKSTGQQETQYF
TRBJ2-1 | - | TRBV7-8 | - | TGTGCCAGCTTGGTCCGGACAAACAATGAGCAGTTCTTC | CASLVRTNNEQFF
TRBJ2-3 | - | TRBV13 | - | TGTGCCAGCAGCTTAAAGAGAGGGGATACGCAGTATTTT | CASSLKRGDTQYF
TRBJ2-3 | once | TRBV27 | - | TGTGCCAGCAGTCGGGGCACAGATACGCAGTATTTT | CASSRGTDTQYF
TRBJ2-7 | - | TRBV4-1 | TRBD1 | TGCGCCAGCAGCCGAGGGGGCAGCGCCTACGAGCAGTACTTC | CASSRGGSAYEQYF
TRBJ2-1 | - | TRBV3-1/TRBV3-2 | - | TGTGCCAGCAGGCTTAGCGAGAATGAGCAGTTCTTC | CASRLSENEQFF
TRBJ2-2 | - | TRBV2 | - | TGTGCCAGCAGTGAATCCAGGGCCCCCGGGGAGCTGTTTTTT | CASSESRAPGELFF
TRBJ2-1 | - | TRBV5-6 | - | TGTGCCAGCAGCTTGTTTGAAACAAGCTCCTACAATGAGCAGTTCTTC | CASSLFETSSYNEQFF
TRBJ1-2 | - | TRBV3-1/TRBV3-2 | - | TGTGCCAGCAGCCTACAGGCGGTGGCCTATGGCTACACCTTC | CASSLQAVAYGYTF
TRBJ1-1 | - | TRBV28 | - | TGTGCCAGCAGGAAACCCAAGGGAGTATACACTGAAGCTTTCTTT | CASRKPKGVYTEAFF
TRBJ2-2 | - | TRBV6-5 | - | TGTGCCAGCAGTTACGGCCTCTTAGGGGAGCTGTTTTTT | CASSYGLLGELFF
TRBJ1-2 | - | TRBV27 | - | TGTGCCAGCAGTTTTCACAGGTCCTACTATGGCTACACCTTC | CASSFHRSYYGYTF
TRBJ2-7 | - | TRBV12-3/TRBV12-4 | - | TGTGCCAGCAGTCTCGGGAGAGGCGAGCAGTACTTC | CASSLGRGEQYF
TRBJ1-1 | - | TRBV27 | - | TGTGCCAGCAGACCCGGATCGGGGAGGGAAAACACTGAAGCTTTCTTT | CASRPGSGRENTEAFF
TRBJ2-3 | - | TRBV10-1 | TRBD2 | TGCGCCAGCAGTGAGGACAGGGCTAGCGGGGACACAGATACGCAGTATTTT | CASSEDRASGDTDTQYF
TRBJ2-7 | - | TRBV19 | - | TGTGCCAGTAGTATGGCGGGGAACGCCTACGAGCAGTACTTC | CASSMAGNAYEQYF
TRBJ2-5 | - | TRBV23-1 | - | TGCGCCAGCAGTCAGAGTCGGGGGACAGAGGCCAAAGAGACCCAGTACTTC | CASSQSRGTEAKETQYF
TRBJ2-7 | - | TRBV7-2 | TRBD2 | TGTGCCAGCAGCCCCCAAGCGGGGGGACCCTACGAGCAGTACTTC | CASSPQAGGPYEQYF
TRBJ1-4 | - | TRBV9 | - | TGTGCCAGCAGCCCTCAGGTGACCTTTAATGAAAAACTGTTTTTT | CASSPQVTFNEKLFF
TRBJ1-5 | - | TRBV5-6 | - | TGTGCCAGCACCATTCTTGGGGCAGGGAATCAACATTTT | CASTILGAGNQHF
TRBJ1-5 | - | TRBV5-4 | - | TGTGCCAGCGTGAGAGGTGAGAACAATCAGCCCCAGCATTTT | CASVRGENNQPQHF
TRBJ1-5 | - | TRBV24-1 | - | TGTGCCACCAGGGGCTCTAGCAATCAGCCCCAGCATTTT | CATRGSSNQPQHF
TRBJ2-7 | - | TRBV5-1 | TRBD1 | TGCGCCAGCAGCACTCACCCCGGGACAGGGGGCTACGAGCAGTACTTC | CASSTHPGTGGYEQYF
TRBJ2-7 | - | TRBV9 | - | TGTGCCAGCAGCGTAGGACCGAGAGGATCCTACGAGCAGTACTTC | CASSVGPRGSYEQYF